This T cell receptor (beta chain) was documented in a study of regulatory T cells in long-lasting Graves disease. CDR3 regions were amplified by Arm-PCR using iRepertoire HTBI primers to build TCR beta libraries. TCRdb itself ran the multiplex PCR reads through MiXCR, one entry per CDR3 protein. The sample gives 650,000 to 850,000 distinct CDR3 sequences, approximately 29% of which show up once; about 42% is in the top ten. Notes on this clonotype: The target antigen is unknown.

Study-level points and caveats: There was favoring of TRBV28, TRBJ1-2 and TRBJ2-5 in persistent disease. The study examined only peripheral blood, not thyroid tissue.

Time point in this sample: persistent/refractory GD, antithyroid drugs over 5 years with positive TRAb. Construction of the TCR library relied on RNA isolated from PBMCs. Per the germline V gene, CDR1 is DFQATT and CDR2 is SNEGSKA (reference sequence). The V gene lost 6 bases and the J gene lost 8 bases, with 13 bases spanning the gap. This CDR3 is built from 11 residues. This clonotype originated in a female donor with Graves disease. The material was peripheral blood mononuclear cells (PBMCs), obtained when the disease was refractory, from a patient treated with antithyroid drugs. The V and J genes are TRBV20-1 and TRBJ1-2; D perhaps matches TRBD1 (5 bases). Here the CDR3 DNA reads TGCAGTGCCCGGGGAGGGGACGGCTACACCTTC. It translates to CSARGGDGYTF.